The 29 T cell receptor beta chains in this list originate from one sample, sequenced in a study of vaccination and CD4 T cells after COVID-19. Their antigens remain unidentified. Researchers used the Oncomine TCR Beta short-read assay to sequence DNA from cultured CD4+ T cells. TCRdb processed the PCR reads anew with MiXCR; each CDR3 protein has one entry. Among about 13,000 distinct CDR3 sequences listed, more than 50% were seen once. Documented treatment: roughly 10-day PBMC culture with coronavirus spike peptide pools or control peptides (ViraFEST assay). This specimen was cultured CD4+ T cells from blood, taken after SARS-CoV-2 vaccination. Receptor source: a human donor with COVID-19.

This chain links TRBV20-1 with TRBJ2-3; D remains ambiguous. The CDR3 sequence is 11 residues long. Trimming stripped 4 bases from V and 4 bases from J, with 6 bases between. The germline V gene has CDR1 DFQATT and CDR2 SNEGSKA (reference sequence). CDR3 amino acids: CSAIVADTQYF. The CDR3 DNA is TGCAGTGCTATTGTGGCAGATACGCAGTATTTT.

This clonotype was counted between two and nine times. The genes are TRBV7-8 and TRBJ1-1; no clear D. Germline V gene data show CDR1 as SGHVS and CDR2 as FQNEAQ. The CDR3 runs 13 residues. The germline V and J ends were trimmed by 1 base and 6 bases, with 9 bases remaining between them. The CDR3 nucleotides read TGTGCCAGCAGCTTAGATGCCGGACCTGAAGCTTTCTTT. Residues: CASSLDAGPEAFF. The full variable domain, with the rest looked up from reference TRBV7-8 and TRBJ1-1, is GAGVSQSPRYKVAKRGQDVALRCDPISGHVSLFWYQQALGQGPEFLTYFQNEAQLDKSGLPSDRFFAERPEGSVSTLKIQRTQQEDSAVYLCASSLDAGPEAFFGQGTRLTVV.

This clonotype showed up just a few times. This sequence joins TRBV6-1 and TRBJ2-5; 11 bases match TRBD1. Unmatched junction bases numbered 3, after V lost 4 bases and J lost 5 bases. The CDR3 is 14 residues long. Germline V gene sequence: CDR1 MNHNS, CDR2 SASEGT. Here the CDR3 reads CASSARTGGETQYF. The CDR3 DNA reads as TGTGCCAGCAGTGCCCGGACAGGGGGCGAGACCCAGTACTTC.

The sample holds a few counts of this clonotype. The V call is TRBV6-1, the J call TRBJ1-2; D gene unclear. CDR3 length: 14 residues. CDR1 and CDR2 from the germline V gene are MNHNS and SASEGT. The V end was cut by 11 bases, the J end by 3 bases, with 19 bases between. The CDR3 region has the DNA TGTGCCCCCTGGAAACTCCAGGCGTACTATGGCTACACCTTC. It translates to CAPWKLQAYYGYTF.

This rearrangement joins TRBV19 to TRBJ2-1; 10 bases match TRBD2. The CDR3 extends over 17 amino acids. Germline V lookup: CDR1 LNHDA, CDR2 SQIVND (reference sequence). The V gene end was trimmed by 3 bases and the J gene end by 5 bases; junction bases not matched to a gene: 10. The CDR3 nucleotides are TGTGCCAGTAGTATTGGTCCTCGACTAGCGGGTCACAATGAGCAGTTCTTC. Protein: CASSIGPRLAGHNEQFF.

This chain connects TRBV4-3 to TRBJ2-3, with D tentatively TRBD1 or TRBD2 (6 bases each). This CDR3 is 14 amino acids long. Per the germline V gene, CDR1 is LGHNA and CDR2 is YSLEER. Deletions cut 0 bases from V and 6 bases from J, with 10 bases between. The CDR3 sequence is CASSQDLGGDTQYF. The CDR3 bases are TGCGCCAGCAGCCAAGATCTAGGGGGGGATACGCAGTATTTT.

The chain links TRBV6-1 to TRBJ1-1; maybe TRBD1 (6 bases). V lost 3 bases and J lost 0, with 11 bases in between. In germline, CDR1 is MNHNS, CDR2 SASEGT. This CDR3 contains 15 residues. CDR3 residues: CASSDVGGMNTEAFF. CDR3 DNA sequence: TGTGCCAGCAGTGATGTAGGGGGAATGAACACTGAAGCTTTCTTT.

This clonotype was detected a few times. The chain has TRBV5-6 and TRBJ1-5; possible D gene TRBD1, 5 bases. V was clipped by 0 bases and J by 9 bases, with 22 bases between them. The CDR3 contains 17 residues. CDR1 SGHDT and CDR2 YYEEEE come from the germline V gene. The CDR3: CASSLAPAGGGSRPQHF. CDR3 bases: TGTGCCAGCAGCTTGGCCCCGGCAGGCGGGGGGTCTAGGCCCCAGCATTTT.

The sample holds a few counts of this clonotype. The chain couples TRBV15 to TRBJ1-1; TRBD1 agrees at 7 bases. Germline V gene lookup returns CDR1 LNHNV and CDR2 YYDKDF (reference sequence). Unmatched junction bases numbered 6, after V lost 1 base and J lost 1 base. The CDR3 is 16 residues long. The CDR3 DNA sequence: TGTGCCACCAGCAGAGGAGGGGACAGCGGGAACACTGAAGCTTTCTTT. Translating it yields CATSRGGDSGNTEAFF.

A few counts support this clonotype. The CDR3 coding sequence is TGTGCCAGCAGTGTCCACAGGTCTAATGGCTACACCTTC. This translates into CASSVHRSNGYTF. The V call is TRBV25-1, the J call TRBJ1-2, with a weak D call TRBD1 (5 bases). In germline, CDR1 is MGHDK, CDR2 SYGVNS. The CDR3 loop spans 13 amino acids. V was pared by 4 bases and J by 6 bases, with 12 bases between.

The gene calls are TRBV7-2 and TRBJ2-7; a weak D match, TRBD1 (5 bases). The germline gives CDR1 SGHTA, CDR2 FQGNSA. The CDR3 is made up of 15 amino acids. The V gene lost 0 bases and the J gene lost 8 bases, with 17 bases spanning the gap. The CDR3 here is CASSLAGRTPPQQYF. The CDR3 region has the DNA TGTGCCAGCAGCTTAGCCGGCAGGACACCCCCCCAGCAGTACTTC.

The CDR3 DNA is TGTGCCAGCTTAGTAGGGGGAGGAAGAAGCACTGAAGCTTTCTTT. Its protein is CASLVGGGRSTEAFF. V is TRBV7-9 and J is TRBJ1-1, with TRBD1 as a possible D gene (6 bases). The germline CDR1 and CDR2 sequences are SEHNR and FQNEAQ (reference sequence). The V and J ends lost 8 bases and 4 bases respectively, with 20 bases between them. This CDR3 is built from 15 residues.

This chain connects TRBV19 to TRBJ2-5, with D perhaps TRBD1 or TRBD2 (5 bases each). Trimming stripped 5 bases from V and 3 bases from J, with 16 bases between. The length of the CDR3 is 15 residues. The V gene's germline CDR1 is LNHDA and CDR2 SQIVND (reference sequence). CDR3 region: CASSSLGASKETQYF. CDR3 nucleotide sequence: TGTGCCAGTAGTTCTCTCGGGGCCTCCAAAGAGACCCAGTACTTC.

The V and J genes are TRBV5-4 and TRBJ1-6, with D possibly TRBD1 on 5 matching bases. V was trimmed by 6 bases and J by 7 bases, leaving 14 bases between them. CDR3 length: 14 residues. Per the germline V gene, CDR1 is SGHNT and CDR2 is YYREEE (reference sequence). The CDR3 nucleotides are TGTGCCAGCACCCCGGGCAGGGCGAATTCACCCCTCCACTTT. It is translated as CASTPGRANSPLHF.

The V gene is TRBV15, the J gene TRBJ1-4; D gene unclear. The germline V gene encodes CDR1 LNHNV and CDR2 YYDKDF (reference sequence). The CDR3 is made up of 14 amino acids. The V end lost 3 bases, the J end lost 4 bases, and 9 bases lay between the germline ends. CDR3 in amino acids: CATSRPGNNEKLFF. CDR3 DNA: TGTGCCACCAGCAGGCCGGGGAATAATGAAAAACTGTTTTTT. The full variable domain, with the rest looked up from reference TRBV15 and TRBJ1-4, is DAMVIQNPRYQVTQFGKPVTLSCSQTLNHNVMYWYQQKSSQAPKLLFHYYDKDFNNEADTPDNFQSRRPNTSFCFLDIRSPGLGDTAMYLCATSRPGNNEKLFFGSGTQLSVL.

This clonotype was seen only a few times. The genes are TRBV6-1 and TRBJ2-3; the D gene is possibly TRBD1 (7 bases). This CDR3 is 15 amino acids long. The V gene's germline CDR1 is MNHNS and CDR2 SASEGT. V was cut by 1 base and J by 3 bases, with 11 bases left in between. The CDR3 sequence: CASSEGSGGTDTQYF. The CDR3 DNA is TGTGCCAGCAGTGAAGGGTCAGGGGGGACAGATACGCAGTATTTT.

The chain couples TRBV6-1 to TRBJ1-5; D remains ambiguous. V lost 4 bases and J lost 3, with 13 bases in between. In germline, CDR1 is MNHNS, CDR2 SASEGT. The CDR3 consists of 15 residues. Here the CDR3 reads CASSGSGRVNQPQHF. As DNA, the CDR3 is TGTGCCAGCAGTGGGAGTGGTAGGGTCAATCAGCCCCAGCATTTT.

This clonotype was seen more than once but under ten times. At one end the junction does not follow the germline gene, possibly because of a read error. This rearrangement joins TRBV7-7 to TRBJ2-3; tentative D call: TRBD2 (5 bases). The CDR3 loop spans 15 amino acids. Germline loops: CDR1 SSHAT, CDR2 FNYEAQ (reference sequence). This CDR3 is CASSLGLSHTDTQYF. CDR3 sequence (DNA): TGTGCTAGCAGCTTAGGACTGTCCCACACAGATACGCAGTATTTT. The full variable domain, completed using reference TRBV7-7 and TRBJ2-3, is GAGVSQSPRYKVTKRGQDVTLRCDPISSHATLYWYQQALGQGPEFLTYFNYEAQPDKSGLPSDRFSAERPEGSISTLTIQRTEQRDSAMYRCASSLGLSHTDTQYFGPGTRLTVL.

The chain couples TRBV20-1 to TRBJ2-1; 10 bases line up with TRBD2. V dropped 6 bases and J dropped 16; count of bases not matched to a gene: 12. The germline CDR1 and CDR2 sequences are DFQATT and SNEGSKA (reference sequence). This CDR3 comprises 12 residues. CDR3 region: CSAALSSGGIFF. DNA of the CDR3: TGCAGTGCAGCATTATCTAGCGGGGGCATTTTCTTC.

This chain joins TRBV9 and TRBJ2-2; D not certain. The CDR3 is 14 amino acids. V lost 5 bases and J lost 6, with 14 bases in between. Germline CDR1 and CDR2: SGDLS and YYNGEE. The CDR3 spells CASRKGLPAGELFF. In DNA, the CDR3 is TGTGCCAGCAGGAAAGGGTTACCGGCCGGGGAGCTGTTTTTT.

This chain joins TRBV9 and TRBJ1-2, with D possibly matching TRBD1 (6 bases). The CDR3 length is 14 residues. The V gene lost 7 bases and the J gene lost 8 bases, with 21 bases spanning the gap. CDR1 is SGDLS, CDR2 YYNGEE, per germline. DNA of the CDR3: TGTGCCAGCGGCATCCAACAGGGAAAGGGAGGCTACACCTTC. Amino acid sequence: CASGIQQGKGGYTF.

CDR3: CASSFSGTNEAFF. The CDR3 DNA sequence: TGTGCCAGCAGCTTTAGCGGAACCAATGAAGCTTTCTTT. The chain combines TRBV7-2 with TRBJ1-1; no clear D. Germline lookup yields CDR1 SGHTA and CDR2 FQGNSA. The CDR3 loop spans 13 amino acids. The ends were cut back, 3 bases at V and 7 bases at J, with 12 bases in the middle.

The gene calls are TRBV19 and TRBJ1-2; maybe TRBD1 (5 bases). V lost 3 bases, J lost 8 bases, and 19 bases lay in between. The CDR3 consists of 15 residues. The germline V gene has CDR1 LNHDA and CDR2 SQIVND (reference sequence). The CDR3 protein is CASSITIGAPMGYTF. The CDR3 DNA reads as TGTGCCAGTAGTATCACGATAGGGGCCCCTATGGGCTACACCTTC.

The rearrangement links TRBV28 to TRBJ1-3, with D unresolved. CDR3 length equals 13 residues. Germline V CDR1 and CDR2: MDHEN, SYDVKM. Trimming pared 7 bases from V and 4 bases from J, leaving 11 bases between. The CDR3 coding sequence is TGTGCCAGCACAAGGGCGGGAGGAAACACCATATATTTT. Its protein is CASTRAGGNTIYF.

The V gene is TRBV27, the J gene TRBJ2-7, with 9 bases aligning to TRBD1. The J segment lost 5 bases and the V segment lost 3 bases, leaving 8 bases of the junction unmatched. This CDR3 region has 15 residues. The germline CDR1 and CDR2 sequences are MNHEY and SMNVEV (reference sequence). The CDR3 coding sequence is TGTGCCAGCAGTTTCTTGGGACAGGGTAATCACGAGCAGTACTTC. Translated, it gives CASSFLGQGNHEQYF.

The chain links TRBV20-1 to TRBJ1-1; maybe TRBD1 (5 bases). The V gene lost 0 bases and the J gene lost 4 bases, with 12 bases spanning the gap. Germline V CDR1 and CDR2: DFQATT, SNEGSKA (reference sequence). The CDR3 is made up of 14 amino acids. CDR3 protein: CSARDGAKVTEAFF. The CDR3 DNA sequence: TGCAGTGCTAGAGATGGGGCAAAGGTCACTGAAGCTTTCTTT.

This clonotype was counted only a few times. The V call is TRBV6-1, the J call TRBJ1-2; 9 bases are a match to TRBD1. This CDR3 has 15 amino acids. Germline V gene lookup returns CDR1 MNHNS and CDR2 SASEGT. V trimming: 5 bases; J trimming: 8 bases; junction bases outside the gene matches: 12. CDR3 nucleotides: TGTGCCAGCAGTCCCTACCCGGGACAGGGACGAGGCTACACCTTC. It specifies CASSPYPGQGRGYTF.

The rearrangement links TRBV7-3 to TRBJ2-4; TRBD1 matches at 11 bases. The DNA matches TRBJ2-5 better at its end, which makes the J call doubtful. Per germline, CDR1 SGHTA and CDR2 FQGTGA. This CDR3 spans 15 amino acids. CDR3 protein: CASSLGTGGQETQYF. CDR3 nucleotides: TGTGCCAGCAGCTTAGGGACAGGGGGCCAAGAGACCCAGTACTTC.

The chain links TRBV2 to TRBJ2-7; 9 positions match TRBD2. The length of the CDR3 is 13 residues. V lost 6 bases to trimming and J lost 5 bases; unmatched junction nucleotides: 5. Per the germline V gene, CDR1 is SNHLY and CDR2 is FYNNEI. The CDR3 DNA is TGTGCCAGCAGGGCGGGGGGGCTAGACGAGCAGTACTTC. Translation: CASRAGGLDEQYF.